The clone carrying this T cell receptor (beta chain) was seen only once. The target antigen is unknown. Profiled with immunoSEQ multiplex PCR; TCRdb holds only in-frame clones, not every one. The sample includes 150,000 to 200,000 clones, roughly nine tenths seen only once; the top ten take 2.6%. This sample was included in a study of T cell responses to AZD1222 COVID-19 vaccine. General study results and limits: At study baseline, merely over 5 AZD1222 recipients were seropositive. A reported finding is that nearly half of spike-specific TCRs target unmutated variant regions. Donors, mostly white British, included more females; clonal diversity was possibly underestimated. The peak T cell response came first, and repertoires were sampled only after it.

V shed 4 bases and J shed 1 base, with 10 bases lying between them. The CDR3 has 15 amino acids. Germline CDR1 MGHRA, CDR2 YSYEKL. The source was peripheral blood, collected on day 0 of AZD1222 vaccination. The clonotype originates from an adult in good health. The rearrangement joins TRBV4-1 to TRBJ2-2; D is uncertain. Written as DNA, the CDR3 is TGCGCCAGCAGCCGGTCAATTCTGAACACCGGGGAGCTGTTTTTT. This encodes CASSRSILNTGELFF.